The 14 T cell receptor beta chains below were found in one sample sequenced in a study of B cell selection in AIRE deficiency (dated by TCRdb to 2018 to 2020). For sorting, conventional CD4 T cells were defined as CD4+CD127+ cells. The method behind the library was the immunoSEQ multiplex PCR assay. The table was pulled from immuneACCESS by TCRdb, which kept in-frame rearrangements only. Such tables lose some clones; where checked, under half of the loss comes from unresolved V genes, and the rest has no known cause. The sample records tens of thousands of clones, 97% of which are singletons. The ten largest clones take up about 0.17% of the sample. The sequencing sample was made of conventional CD4+ T cells sorted from PBMCs. The source is a human donor with AIRE deficiency.

The chain employs TRBV7-2 and TRBJ1-2; 8 nucleotides match TRBD1. With 3 bases clipped from V and 8 bases from J, the junction kept 8 bases outside the gene matches. Germline CDR1 is SGHTA and CDR2 is FQGNSA. The CDR3 loop spans 14 amino acids. The CDR3 region is CASSFQGAPRGYTF. The CDR3, as DNA: TGTGCCAGCAGCTTTCAGGGGGCCCCCCGAGGCTACACCTTC.

The chain is built from TRBV4-1 and TRBJ2-1; no clear D gene. Germline V CDR1 and CDR2: MGHRA, YSYEKL. The V end lost 1 base, the J end lost 13 bases, and 17 bases lay between the germline ends. This CDR3 has 14 amino acids. CDR3 in amino acids: CASSQGALVTFQFF. In DNA, the CDR3 is TGCGCCAGCAGCCAAGGGGCTTTAGTAACATTTCAGTTCTTC.

V and J are TRBV9 and TRBJ2-3, with 11 bases identical to TRBD1. The CDR3 totals 15 residues. Germline values: CDR1 SGDLS, CDR2 YYNGEE. Trimming at V came to 4 bases and at J to 3 bases, leaving 4 bases not matched to a gene. CDR3 in amino acids: CASSRGTGGTDTQYF. CDR3 nucleotide sequence: TGTGCCAGCAGCAGGGGGACAGGGGGTACAGATACGCAGTATTTT.

The chain recombines TRBV28 with TRBJ2-1; 8 bases match TRBD1. The J segment lost 3 bases and the V segment lost 5 bases, leaving 9 bases of the junction unmatched. The germline V gene has CDR1 MDHEN and CDR2 SYDVKM. The CDR3 is 16 residues long. The chain's CDR3 is CASSPGQGDYYNEQFF. In DNA, the CDR3 is TGTGCCAGCAGTCCAGGACAGGGAGACTACTACAATGAGCAGTTCTTC.

The V and J genes are TRBV18 and TRBJ1-5; D ambiguous. The CDR3 runs 15 residues. Trimming removed 2 bases at V and 0 bases at J, with 8 bases between. Germline CDR1 KGHSH, CDR2 LQKENI. The DNA for the CDR3 is TGTGCCAGCTCACCAATAAGGGATAGCAATCAGCCCCAGCATTTT. Translation gives CASSPIRDSNQPQHF.

J is TRBJ2-2 and V is TRBV7-1; a possible D gene is TRBD1 (5 bases). TRBV7-1 is filed as an ORF, its function uncertain. V was clipped by 10 bases and J by 6 bases, with 15 bases between them. The CDR3 is 13 amino acids. In nucleotides, the CDR3 is TGTGCCATCAGGGTTATGTTCGCCGGGGAGCTGTTTTTT. Translating gives CAIRVMFAGELFF.

This clone was observed a single time. The chain is built from TRBV5-1 and TRBJ1-1; D uncertain. Germline values: CDR1 SGHRS, CDR2 YFSETQ. V lost 2 bases to trimming and J lost 11 bases, with 16 bases between them. The CDR3 totals 13 residues. The CDR3 sequence is CASSLDQVATAFF. The CDR3 DNA sequence: TGCGCCAGCAGCTTAGATCAAGTAGCCACGGCTTTCTTT.

The chain combines TRBV7-2 with TRBJ2-7; weak D call: TRBD1 (6 bases). The CDR3 consists of 15 residues. V lost 4 bases to trimming and J lost 0 bases, with 13 bases between them. Germline V gives CDR1 SGHTA, CDR2 FQGNSA. The CDR3 loop reads CASSSWTASSYEQYF. The CDR3 DNA reads TGTGCCAGCAGCTCCTGGACAGCGAGCTCCTACGAGCAGTACTTC.

V usage is TRBV2 and J usage is TRBJ2-7; D may match TRBD1 or TRBD2 (5 bases each). Germline V lookup: CDR1 SNHLY, CDR2 FYNNEI. The CDR3 runs 16 residues. Trimming left V 1 base short and J 2 bases short, with 15 bases between. CDR3: CASSEEGGGAAYEQYF. The CDR3 nucleotides are TGTGCCAGCAGTGAAGAGGGTGGGGGAGCAGCCTACGAGCAGTACTTC.

The chain has TRBV5-1 and TRBJ2-7, with 12 positions matching TRBD1. CDR3 length: 15 residues. CDR1 is SGHRS, CDR2 YFSETQ, per germline. V gave up 0 bases and J gave up 7 bases; unmatched junction bases: 5. CDR3 protein: CASSLAGTGGGEQYF. Here the CDR3 DNA reads TGCGCCAGCAGCTTGGCAGGGACAGGGGGCGGTGAGCAGTACTTC. Variable domain in full (rest from reference TRBV5-1 and TRBJ2-7): KAGVTQTPRYLIKTRGQQVTLSCSPISGHRSVSWYQQTPGQGLQFLFEYFSETQRNKGNFPGRFSGRQFSNSRSEMNVSTLELGDSALYLCASSLAGTGGGEQYFGPGTRLTVT.

The chain has TRBV5-6 and TRBJ2-5, with unresolved D. The CDR3 spans 14 residues. V was clipped by 1 base and J by 2 bases, with 9 bases between them. Germline CDR1 and CDR2: SGHDT and YYEEEE. CDR3 residues: CASSLPSKQETQYF. CDR3 bases: TGTGCCAGCAGCTTGCCGTCAAAGCAAGAGACCCAGTACTTC.

The chain carries TRBV7-3 and TRBJ1-5; unclear D gene. The CDR3 length is 16 residues. From germline, CDR1 is SGHTA and CDR2 FQGTGA. Trimming cost V 2 bases and J 7 bases, with 18 bases left between them. The CDR3 sequence is CASSLADGERQQPQHF. CDR3 sequence (DNA): TGTGCCAGCAGCTTAGCGGACGGAGAGAGGCAACAGCCCCAGCATTTT.

This chain joins TRBV28 and TRBJ2-7, with 10 bases that match TRBD2. This CDR3 spans 14 amino acids. Looked up from germline, CDR1 is MDHEN and CDR2 is SYDVKM. V gave up 5 bases and J gave up 4 bases; unmatched junction bases: 5. The CDR3 sequence is CASSLSTSGYEQYF. DNA of the CDR3: TGTGCCAGCAGTCTCTCGACTAGCGGGTACGAGCAGTACTTC.

This chain uses TRBV11-3 with TRBJ2-7; 11 nucleotides agree with TRBD2. The length of the CDR3 is 16 residues. V was clipped by 5 bases and J by 0 bases; unmatched bases: 6. The germline gives CDR1 SGHNT, CDR2 YENEEA. Here the CDR3 DNA reads TGTGCCAGCAGCCCAGGGACTAGCGGATACTCCTACGAGCAGTACTTC. Translation: CASSPGTSGYSYEQYF.